This T cell receptor (beta chain) was captured by sequencing in a study of T-cell reconstitution after alpha-beta-depleted transplantation in children. The library targeted TCRbeta and was prepared with unique molecular identifiers. TCRdb itself ran the PCR reads through MiXCR, one entry per CDR3 protein. The sample has 360,000 or so distinct CDR3 sequences, about 20% seen once. Trimming at V came to 2 bases and at J to 4 bases, leaving 14 bases not matched to a gene. The CDR3 sequence is 17 residues long. The germline V gene has CDR1 SGHRS and CDR2 YFSETQ. The chain employs TRBV5-1 and TRBJ2-7; 8 bases map to TRBD2. This TCR came from a human donor who donated a stem cell graft to a child with acute myeloid leukemia. This sample comprised PBMCs from the stem cell graft donor, obtained from the stem cell graft. The CDR3 region is CASSFGLAPTANYEQYF. CDR3 bases: TGCGCCAGCAGCTTCGGACTAGCTCCCACCGCAAATTACGAGCAGTACTTC.